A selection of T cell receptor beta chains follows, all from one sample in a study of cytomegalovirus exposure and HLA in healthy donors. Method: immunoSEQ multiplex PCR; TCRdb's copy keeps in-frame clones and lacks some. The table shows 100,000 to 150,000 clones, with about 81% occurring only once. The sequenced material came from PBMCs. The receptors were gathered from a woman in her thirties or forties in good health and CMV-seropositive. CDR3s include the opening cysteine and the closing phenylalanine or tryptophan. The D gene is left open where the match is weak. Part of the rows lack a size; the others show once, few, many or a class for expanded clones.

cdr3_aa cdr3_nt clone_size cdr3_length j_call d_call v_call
CALTQSYNEQFF TGTGCCTTGACACAGAGCTACAATGAGCAGTTCTTC NA 12 TRBJ2-1 NA TRBV30
CASRRWTSTSTEQYF TGCGCCAGCAGAAGATGGACTAGTACGAGTACGGAGCAGTACTTC few 15 TRBJ2-7 TRBD2 TRBV5-1
CASSAGRRDTGELFF TGTGCCAGCAGCGCCGGGCGCAGGGATACCGGGGAGCTGTTTTTT NA 15 TRBJ2-2 NA TRBV7-7
CASSLGLAGPPFF TGTGCCAGCAGCCTAGGACTAGCGGGACCCCCGTTCTTC NA 13 TRBJ2-1 TRBD2 TRBV14
CASSLSGRAYEQYF TGTGCCAGCAGTTTAAGCGGGAGGGCATACGAGCAGTACTTC NA 14 TRBJ2-7 TRBD2 TRBV28
CASSTPGQIYEQYF TGTGCCAGTAGTACCCCGGGACAGATTTACGAGCAGTACTTC NA 14 TRBJ2-7 TRBD1 TRBV19
CASSQIENTEAFF TGTGCCAGCTCACAGATAGAGAACACTGAAGCTTTCTTT NA 13 TRBJ1-1 NA TRBV18
CASSLLGGDESYTF TGTGCCAGCAGTTTATTGGGGGGAGATGAGAGCTACACCTTC NA 14 TRBJ1-2 NA TRBV27
CASSEGTGKSSPLHF TGTGCCAGCAGCGAAGGAACAGGCAAGAGTTCACCCCTCCACTTT NA 15 TRBJ1-6 NA TRBV6-1
CASSLSFRGSEAFF TGTGCCAGCAGCTTAAGTTTCCGAGGGTCTGAAGCTTTCTTT NA 14 TRBJ1-1 NA TRBV11-3
CASNRPGSYEQYF TGTGCCAGCAATCGCCCTGGGAGCTACGAGCAGTACTTC NA 13 TRBJ2-7 NA TRBV27
CASSLHRTGPSNQPQHF TGCGCCAGCAGCCTCCACCGGACAGGACCCAGCAATCAGCCCCAGCATTTT NA 17 TRBJ1-5 TRBD1 TRBV4-3
CAWSQGIGSNEQFF TGTGCCTGGAGCCAAGGTATAGGGAGCAATGAGCAGTTCTTC NA 14 TRBJ2-1 NA TRBV30
CASSDPPFYGYTF TGTGCCAGCAGTGATCCCCCCTTCTATGGCTACACCTTC NA 13 TRBJ1-2 NA TRBV6-1
CASSLLSRGTSYNEQFF TGCGCCAGCAGCCTCCTTTCCCGCGGGACCTCCTACAATGAGCAGTTCTTC few 17 TRBJ2-1 NA TRBV4-3
CAWGREMGPYTQYF TGTGCCTGGGGAAGGGAGATGGGCCCCTATACGCAGTATTTT NA 14 TRBJ2-3 NA TRBV30
CAIRGLAGGTDTQYF TGTGCCATCAGAGGACTAGCGGGAGGGACAGATACGCAGTATTTT NA 15 TRBJ2-3 TRBD2 TRBV10-3
CASSPQGARTEAFF TGTGCCAGCTCACCACAGGGGGCGCGGACTGAAGCTTTCTTT NA 14 TRBJ1-1 TRBD1 TRBV18
CASSYSTGSSGNTIYF TGTGCCAGCAGTTACTCGACAGGGTCTAGCGGAAACACCATATATTTT NA 16 TRBJ1-3 TRBD1 TRBV6-5
CASSSRLAGLSTDTQYF TGTGCCAGCAGCTCACGACTAGCGGGGCTTAGCACAGATACGCAGTATTTT few 17 TRBJ2-3 TRBD2 TRBV5-4
CASSVRGLGDTQYF TGCGCCAGCAGCGTGCGGGGACTGGGGGATACGCAGTATTTT NA 14 TRBJ2-3 NA TRBV5-1
CASSYRDRGSDEQFF TGCGCCAGCAGCTACCGGGACAGGGGTTCGGATGAGCAGTTCTTC NA 15 TRBJ2-1 TRBD1 TRBV5-1
CASSVTTGGSGANVLTF TGTGCCAGCAGCGTAACGACGGGTGGATCTGGGGCCAACGTCCTGACTTTC NA 17 TRBJ2-6 NA TRBV9
CSVDGRGNYGYTF TGCAGCGTTGATGGCAGGGGAAACTATGGCTACACCTTC NA 13 TRBJ1-2 NA TRBV29-1
CASSLVQGSYNEQFF TGCGCCAGCAGCTTGGTTCAGGGTTCCTACAATGAGCAGTTCTTC NA 15 TRBJ2-1 NA TRBV5-1
CSVRAGAQETQYF TGCAGCGTTCGCGCGGGTGCCCAAGAGACCCAGTACTTC NA 13 TRBJ2-5 NA TRBV29-1
CASSEGHLSGANVLTF TGTGCCAGCAGTGAAGGACACCTCTCTGGGGCCAACGTCCTGACTTTC NA 16 TRBJ2-6 NA TRBV2
CASSPGLIDNEQFF TGCGCCAGCAGCCCTGGACTAATCGACAATGAGCAGTTCTTC NA 14 TRBJ2-1 NA TRBV5-1
CASSSDRNQPQHF TGTGCCAGCAGCTCCGACAGAAATCAGCCCCAGCATTTT NA 13 TRBJ1-5 NA TRBV7-3
CAIGRDSNQPQHF TGTGCCATAGGACGGGATAGCAATCAGCCCCAGCATTTT few 13 TRBJ1-5 NA TRBV30
CASSRGGEETQYF TGTGCCAGCTCACGGGGGGGCGAAGAGACCCAGTACTTC NA 13 TRBJ2-5 NA TRBV18
CASSFQGGTEAFF TGTGCCAGCAGTTTTCAGGGGGGCACTGAAGCTTTCTTT NA 13 TRBJ1-1 TRBD1 TRBV27
CASSIYRGGFQFF TGTGCCAGCAGCATATACCGAGGGGGTTTTCAGTTCTTC few 13 TRBJ2-1 NA TRBV5-4
CSGGSPGGLVDSAEAFF TGCAGCGGTGGGTCCCCGGGGGGGTTGGTCGATAGCGCTGAAGCTTTCTTT NA 17 TRBJ1-1 NA TRBV29-1
CASSYGTNQYF TGTGCCAGCAGTTACGGTACAAACCAGTACTTC once 11 TRBJ2-5 NA TRBV6-5
CASSLTGGNEKLFF TGCGCCAGCAGCTTGACAGGGGGTAATGAAAAACTGTTTTTT NA 14 TRBJ1-4 TRBD1 TRBV5-1
CASSPRQGTYEQYF TGTGCCAGCAGCCCACGACAGGGAACCTACGAGCAGTACTTC NA 14 TRBJ2-7 TRBD1 TRBV7-9
CASSPGLAGIYEQYF TGCGCCAGCAGCCCCGGACTAGCGGGGATTTACGAGCAGTACTTC few 15 TRBJ2-7 TRBD2 TRBV5-1
CASSLGQGNTEAFF TGTGCCAGCAGCTTAGGACAGGGGAACACTGAAGCTTTCTTT NA 14 TRBJ1-1 TRBD1 TRBV7-6
CASSIGGQARKMNTEAFF TGTGCCAGCTCAATAGGTGGACAGGCTCGGAAAATGAACACTGAAGCTTTCTTT NA 18 TRBJ1-1 TRBD1 TRBV18
CASSYPGGVTDTQYF TGTGCCAGCAGTTACCCGGGAGGAGTAACAGATACGCAGTATTTT NA 15 TRBJ2-3 TRBD2 TRBV6-6
CAWSGGAASYNEQFF TGTGCCTGGAGTGGGGGAGCGGCCAGCTACAATGAGCAGTTCTTC NA 15 TRBJ2-1 NA TRBV30
CASSLIDRGDNEQFF TGTGCCAGCTCACTGATTGACAGGGGAGACAATGAGCAGTTCTTC NA 15 TRBJ2-1 TRBD1 TRBV18
CASSPGGASEAFF TGTGCCAGCAGCCCAGGGGGCGCGAGTGAAGCTTTCTTT once 13 TRBJ1-1 TRBD1 TRBV9
CASSWTRQGGLYEQYF TGTGCCAGCAGCTGGACGCGACAGGGGGGACTTTACGAGCAGTACTTC NA 16 TRBJ2-7 TRBD1 TRBV7-9
CASSSPKQGYEQYF TGTGCCAGCAGCTCCCCTAAACAGGGATACGAGCAGTACTTC NA 14 TRBJ2-7 NA TRBV7-9
CASSLDAGTGANVLTF TGTGCCAGCAGCTTGGATGCAGGGACAGGGGCCAACGTCCTGACTTTC NA 16 TRBJ2-6 NA TRBV5-4
CASSDHGPRLGELFF TGTGCCAGCAGTGACCATGGCCCGAGGTTGGGGGAGCTGTTTTTT NA 15 TRBJ2-2 NA TRBV25-1
CASSLGQGQETQYF TGTGCCAGCAGCTTAGGACAGGGCCAAGAGACCCAGTACTTC NA 14 TRBJ2-5 TRBD1 TRBV7-9